These 6 T cell receptor beta chains came from one sample sequenced in a study of tumor-infiltrating lymphocytes in primary liver carcinoma (dated by TCRdb to the late 2010s). Without any cell sorting, total RNA and DNA were co-extracted from about 21-30 mg of bulk tissue using the AllPrep DNA/RNA mini kit. TCRdb records Illumina HiSeq 2500 as the sequencer. TCRbeta-specific cDNA was reverse-transcribed from about 520 ng total RNA using a constant-region primer and ProtoScript II reverse transcriptase. Construction of the TCRbeta libraries relied on three nested rounds of multiplex PCR, following a slightly modified ARM-PCR procedure. Each of the first two PCR rounds ran for approximately 11 cycles using multiplex TRBV1-TRBV30 forward primers together with a Cbeta reverse primer. TCRdb cleaned the public reads at Q25 with fastp, built clones with MiXCR and kept in-frame beta chains. All rows with the same CDR3 protein become a single entry with the most common DNA and genes. The sample table records around 190,000 distinct CDR3 sequences; around four fifths of these occur just once. Of the sample, about a sixth falls within the top ten clones.

The sequenced material came from tumor tissue from primary liver carcinoma. All receptors come from a man aged 40-49 years with primary liver carcinoma and hepatitis B virus infection.

The chain carries TRBV5-1 and TRBJ2-3; a possible D gene is TRBD2 (6 bases). The CDR3 loop spans 16 amino acids. The V end lost 5 bases, the J end lost 2 bases, and 18 bases lay between the germline ends. Germline V gene sequence: CDR1 SGHRS, CDR2 YFSETQ. The CDR3 nucleotides read TGCGCCAGCAGGGTGTCTAGCGTGAGTTCCACAGATACGCAGTATTTT. Its protein is CASRVSSVSSTDTQYF.

This clonotype came up many times. The chain is built from TRBV29-1 and TRBJ2-1; 8 nucleotides align to TRBD1. This CDR3 contains 13 residues. V trimming: 3 bases; J trimming: 6 bases; junction bases outside the gene matches: 4. Germline V gene lookup returns CDR1 SQVTM and CDR2 ANQGSEA. CDR3 in DNA: TGCAGCGTTGATCCAGGGGGCGGCAATGAGCAGTTCTTC. Translation: CSVDPGGGNEQFF.

Points on this clonotype: The conserved closing phenylalanine or tryptophan is absent in this CDR3, likely reflecting a read error. J is TRBJ2-5 and V is TRBV25-1; no definite D call. Germline loops: CDR1 MGHDK, CDR2 SYGVNS. This CDR3 is built from 12 residues. The V end lost 5 bases, the J end lost 4 bases, and 8 bases lay between the germline ends. CDR3 residues: CASSLNSETQYS. The CDR3, as DNA: TGTGCCAGCAGTCTAAATTCAGAGACCCAGTACTCC.

With regard to this clonotype: Its ends do not fully match the called genes, so a read error is possible. CDR3 coding DNA: TGCGCCAGCAGCTTAGGGCCATCCGAGGCGAACACCAGGGAGCTGTTTTTT. This encodes CASSLGPSEANTRELFF. The chain uses TRBV5-1 and TRBJ2-2; D remains ambiguous. This CDR3 comprises 17 residues. Germline CDR1 and CDR2: SGHRS and YFSETQ.

This clonotype appeared many times. This chain links TRBV2 with TRBJ2-1; perhaps TRBD2 as D (7 bases). CDR1 and CDR2 from the germline V gene are SNHLY and FYNNEI. The CDR3 is 14 amino acids. CDR3 sequence: CASPGGGSYNEQFF. The CDR3 coding sequence is TGTGCTTCACCGGGGGGCGGGTCCTACAATGAGCAGTTCTTC.

Details on this clonotype: A much larger clone differs by one base, so this may be a read error. V gene TRBV5-5 combines with J gene TRBJ1-5, with 8 positions matching TRBD1. The CDR3 totals 15 residues. V was clipped by 4 bases and J by 7 bases; unmatched bases: 10. CDR1 is SGHKS and CDR2 is YYEKEE in the germline V gene (reference sequence). In DNA form, the CDR3 reads TGTGCCAGCAGCCTTTCTGATACAGGGGGGCAGCCCCAGCATTTT. Amino acid sequence: CASSLSDTGGQPQHF.